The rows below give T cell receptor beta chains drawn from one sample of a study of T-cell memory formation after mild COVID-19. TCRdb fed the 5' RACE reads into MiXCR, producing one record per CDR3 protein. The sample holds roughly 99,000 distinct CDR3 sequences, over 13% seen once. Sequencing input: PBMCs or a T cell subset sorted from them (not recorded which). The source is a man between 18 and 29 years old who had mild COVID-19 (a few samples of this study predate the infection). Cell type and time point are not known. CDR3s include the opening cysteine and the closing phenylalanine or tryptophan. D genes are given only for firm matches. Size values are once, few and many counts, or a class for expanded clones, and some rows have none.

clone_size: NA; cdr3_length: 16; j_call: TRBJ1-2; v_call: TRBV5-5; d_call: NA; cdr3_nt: TGTGCCAGCAGCAACCAGGACAGTTCCCTTAACTATGGCTACACCTTC; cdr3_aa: CASSNQDSSLNYGYTF
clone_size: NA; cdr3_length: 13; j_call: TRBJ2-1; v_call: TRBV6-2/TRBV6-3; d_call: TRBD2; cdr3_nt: TGTGCCAGCAGCGGGGGGGCCGAAAATGAGCAGTTCTTC; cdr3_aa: CASSGGAENEQFF
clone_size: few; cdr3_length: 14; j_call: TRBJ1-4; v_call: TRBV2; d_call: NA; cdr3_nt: TGTGCCAGCAGTGAAGCGATTCCTAATGAAAAACTGTTTTTT; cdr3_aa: CASSEAIPNEKLFF
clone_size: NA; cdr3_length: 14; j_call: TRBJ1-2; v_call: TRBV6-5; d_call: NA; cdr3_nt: TGTGCCAGCAGCCCCCTGCCGGGGACCTATGGCTACACCTTC; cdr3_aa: CASSPLPGTYGYTF
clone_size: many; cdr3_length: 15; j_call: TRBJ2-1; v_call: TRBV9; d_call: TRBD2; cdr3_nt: TGTGCCAGCAGCACCGGGGGGGTGCCGTACAATGAGCAGTTCTTC; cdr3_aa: CASSTGGVPYNEQFF
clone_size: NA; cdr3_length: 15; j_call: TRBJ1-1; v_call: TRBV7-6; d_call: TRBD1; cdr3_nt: TGTGCCAGCAGCGCGCCACAGGGGGTGAACACTGAAGCTTTCTTT; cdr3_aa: CASSAPQGVNTEAFF
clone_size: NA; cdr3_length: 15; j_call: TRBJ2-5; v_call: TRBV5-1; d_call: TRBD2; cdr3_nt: TGCGCCAGCAGCTTGGGGTCTAGCGGCCAAGAGACCCAGTACTTC; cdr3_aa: CASSLGSSGQETQYF
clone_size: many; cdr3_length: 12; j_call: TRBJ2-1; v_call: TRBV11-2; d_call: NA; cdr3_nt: TGTGCCAGCAGCTTAAGTTACAATGAGCAGTTCTTC; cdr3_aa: CASSLSYNEQFF
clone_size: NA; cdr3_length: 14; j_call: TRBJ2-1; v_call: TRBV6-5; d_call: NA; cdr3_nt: TGTGCCAGCAGTTACTCGAGGGTGCTCAATGAGCAGTTCTTC; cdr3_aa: CASSYSRVLNEQFF
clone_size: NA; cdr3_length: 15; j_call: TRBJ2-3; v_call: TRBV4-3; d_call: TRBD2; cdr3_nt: TGCGCCAGCAGCCGTAGCGGGGGGCGGGGTGATACGCAGTATTTT; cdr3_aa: CASSRSGGRGDTQYF
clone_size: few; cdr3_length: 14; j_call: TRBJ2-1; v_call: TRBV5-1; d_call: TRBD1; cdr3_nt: TGCGCCAGCAGCGACCGGACAGGGAACAATGAGCAGTTCTTC; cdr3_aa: CASSDRTGNNEQFF
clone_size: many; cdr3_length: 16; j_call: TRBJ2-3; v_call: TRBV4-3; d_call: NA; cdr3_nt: TGCGCCAGCAGCCAAGATATGGGTCGGGGCCCAGATACGCAGTATTTT; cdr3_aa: CASSQDMGRGPDTQYF
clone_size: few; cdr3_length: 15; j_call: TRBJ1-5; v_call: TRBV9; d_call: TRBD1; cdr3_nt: TGTGCCAGCAGCTGGACAGGAAACCTAAATCAGCCCCAGCATTTT; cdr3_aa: CASSWTGNLNQPQHF
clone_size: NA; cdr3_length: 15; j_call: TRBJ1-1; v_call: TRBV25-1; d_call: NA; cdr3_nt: TGTGCCAGCAGTGATCCGGGACGAAATATTCATGAAGCTTTCTTT; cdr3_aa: CASSDPGRNIHEAFF
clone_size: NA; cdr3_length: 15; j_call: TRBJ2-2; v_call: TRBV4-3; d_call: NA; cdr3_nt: TGCGCCAGCAGCCAAGGGTTCCAGGGTGTCGGGGAGCTGTTTTTT; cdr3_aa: CASSQGFQGVGELFF
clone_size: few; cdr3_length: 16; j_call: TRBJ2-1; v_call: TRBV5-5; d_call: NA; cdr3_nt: TGTGCCAGCAGCTTGGCAGGGGCGAGCTCCTACAATGAGCAGTTCTTC; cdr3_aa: CASSLAGASSYNEQFF
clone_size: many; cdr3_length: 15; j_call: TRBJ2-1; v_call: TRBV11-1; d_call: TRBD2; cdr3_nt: TGTGCCAGCAGCGCCCCCGGGACTACCTACAATGAGCAGTTCTTC; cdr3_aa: CASSAPGTTYNEQFF
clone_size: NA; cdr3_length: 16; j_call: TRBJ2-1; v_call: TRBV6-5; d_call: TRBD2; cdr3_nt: TGTGCCAGCTCAGGAGTAGCGGGGGGGACCTACAATGAGCAGTTCTTC; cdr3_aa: CASSGVAGGTYNEQFF
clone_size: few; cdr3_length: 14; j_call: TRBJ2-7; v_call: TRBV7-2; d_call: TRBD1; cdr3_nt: TGTGCCAGCAGCTTAGGGGCAGGGGGCCACGAGCAGTACTTC; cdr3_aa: CASSLGAGGHEQYF
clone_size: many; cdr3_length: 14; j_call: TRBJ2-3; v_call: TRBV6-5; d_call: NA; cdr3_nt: TGTGCCAGCAGTCTCCGGCTAGAACCAGATACGCAGTATTTT; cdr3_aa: CASSLRLEPDTQYF
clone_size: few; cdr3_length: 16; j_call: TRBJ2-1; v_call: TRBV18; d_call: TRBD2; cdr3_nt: TGTGCCAGCTCACCATATACCAGCGGGGGGGCCAATGAGCAGTTCTTC; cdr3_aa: CASSPYTSGGANEQFF
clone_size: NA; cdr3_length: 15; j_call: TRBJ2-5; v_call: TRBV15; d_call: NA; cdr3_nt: TGTGCCACCAGCAAGACCGGGACACCCAAAGAGACCCAGTACTTC; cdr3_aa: CATSKTGTPKETQYF
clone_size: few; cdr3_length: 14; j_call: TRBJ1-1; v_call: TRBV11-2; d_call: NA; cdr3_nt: TGTGCCAGCAGCTTATTTAGCACAGGGCTTGAAGCTTTCTTT; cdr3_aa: CASSLFSTGLEAFF
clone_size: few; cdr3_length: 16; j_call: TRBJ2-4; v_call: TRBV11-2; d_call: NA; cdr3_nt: TGTGCCAGCAGCTTAGAGAGTTTCCAGGCCAAAAACATTCAGTACTTC; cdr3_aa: CASSLESFQAKNIQYF
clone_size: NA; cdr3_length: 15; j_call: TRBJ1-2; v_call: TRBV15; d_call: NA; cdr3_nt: TGTGCCACCAGCAGAGATTGGAAGGGGCTCTATGGCTACACCTTC; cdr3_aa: CATSRDWKGLYGYTF
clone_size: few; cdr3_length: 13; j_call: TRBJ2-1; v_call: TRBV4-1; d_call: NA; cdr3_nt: TGCGCCAGCAGCCAAGCCAGGGGTGCGGCTGAGTTCTTC; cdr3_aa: CASSQARGAAEFF
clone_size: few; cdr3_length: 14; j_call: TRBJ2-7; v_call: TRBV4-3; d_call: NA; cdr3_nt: TGCGCCAGCAGTCCGGACAGAACTACGAATGTGCAGTACTTC; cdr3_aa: CASSPDRTTNVQYF
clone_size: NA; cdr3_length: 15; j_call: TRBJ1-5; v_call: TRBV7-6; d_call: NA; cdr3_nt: TGTGCCAGCAGCCGGGACGAGGAGAGCAATCAGCCCCAGCATTTT; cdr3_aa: CASSRDEESNQPQHF
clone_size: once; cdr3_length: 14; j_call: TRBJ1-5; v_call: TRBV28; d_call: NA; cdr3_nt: TGTGCCAGCAGTTTAGTCTGGGAAGATCAGCCCCAGCATTTT; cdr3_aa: CASSLVWEDQPQHF